These 21 T cell receptor beta chains were all obtained from the same sample, sequenced in a study of cytomegalovirus exposure and HLA in healthy donors. The PCR employed 60 Vbeta primers together with 13 Jbeta primers. Method: immunoSEQ multiplex PCR; TCRdb's copy keeps in-frame clones and lacks some. In the table there are more than 55,000 clones, roughly 80% of which are singletons. Material: PBMCs. All receptors derive from a human donor in good health.

This clone was found a few times. The rearrangement links TRBV21-1 to TRBJ2-5; the table's D gene call, TRBD2, was not cross checked with the DNA. TRBV21-1 is marked as a pseudogene. The CDR3 totals 16 residues. The chain's CDR3 is CASSKEAKPSQETQYF. The CDR3 DNA follows: TGTGCCAGCAGCAAAGAAGCCAAACCATCCCAAGAGACCCAGTACTTC.

The chain recombines TRBV6-6 with TRBJ1-2; D gene uncertain. Deletions cut 5 bases from V and 0 bases from J, with 16 bases between. CDR1 and CDR2 (germline): MNHNY, SVGAGI (reference sequence). CDR3 size: 16 residues. CDR3 residues: CASSTKTGKANYGYTF. The CDR3 DNA reads as TGTGCCAGCAGTACCAAGACGGGAAAAGCTAACTATGGCTACACCTTC.

The rearrangement links TRBV7-2 to TRBJ2-7; TRBD1 matches 7 bases. J lost 0 bases, V lost 3 bases, and 5 bases had no gene match. This CDR3 comprises 15 residues. The germline V gene has CDR1 SGHTA and CDR2 FQGNSA. The CDR3 here is CASSLTGSRSYEQYF. The CDR3 DNA reads TGTGCCAGCAGCTTGACAGGGAGTCGCTCCTACGAGCAGTACTTC.

The V and J genes are TRBV5-6 and TRBJ2-5, with TRBD1 matching over 8 bases. This CDR3 spans 14 amino acids. V lost 4 bases to trimming and J lost 5 bases; unmatched junction nucleotides: 7. Germline assignment: CDR1 SGHDT and CDR2 YYEEEE. CDR3 protein: CASSRRTGLETQYF. Here the CDR3 DNA reads TGTGCCAGCAGCAGGAGGACAGGGTTGGAGACCCAGTACTTC.

The V gene is TRBV5-1, the J gene TRBJ1-1; the match to TRBD1 covers 10 bases. The V segment lost 4 bases and the J segment 8 bases; nucleotides outside the gene matches: 8. The CDR3 sequence is 14 residues long. Germline assignment: CDR1 SGHRS and CDR2 YFSETQ. In nucleotides, the CDR3 is TGCGCCAGCAGCCGAGACAGGGGGCAATACGAAGCTTTCTTT. As protein: CASSRDRGQYEAFF.

The chain links TRBV11-3 to TRBJ2-1; 8 nucleotides align to TRBD2. This CDR3 is 17 amino acids long. J was trimmed by 2 bases and V by 4 bases; bases with no gene match: 10. The germline CDR1 and CDR2 sequences are SGHNT and YENEEA. CDR3 amino acids: CASSSQSGSGTYNEQFF. DNA for the CDR3: TGTGCCAGCAGCTCACAGAGCGGGAGTGGAACCTACAATGAGCAGTTCTTC.

This rearrangement joins TRBV6-1 to TRBJ1-2; 8 nucleotides align to TRBD1. The V and J ends lost 2 bases and 5 bases, in that order; junction bases with no gene match: 10. The length of the CDR3 is 16 residues. Per the germline V gene, CDR1 is MNHNS and CDR2 is SASEGT. The CDR3 reads CASSEFSWTGFYGYTF. The CDR3 DNA is TGTGCCAGCAGTGAATTCTCTTGGACAGGGTTTTATGGCTACACCTTC.

V gene TRBV19 combines with J gene TRBJ2-7, with D possibly being TRBD1 (6 bases). V lost 2 bases and J 4 bases, leaving 15 bases between the germline ends. CDR1 and CDR2 from the germline V gene are LNHDA and SQIVND (reference sequence). There are 15 residues in the CDR3. CDR3 coding DNA: TGTGCCAGTAGTATAAAACAGGGTTCCCAATACGAGCAGTACTTC. Translating gives CASSIKQGSQYEQYF.

J is TRBJ1-4 and V is TRBV18, with 8 nucleotides matching TRBD1. The CDR3 extends over 15 amino acids. J lost 7 bases, V lost 3 bases, and 7 bases had no gene match. Germline V gives CDR1 KGHSH, CDR2 LQKENI. The CDR3 is CASSPRQGLSEKLFF. The CDR3 nucleotides are TGTGCCAGCTCACCGCGACAGGGGCTGTCTGAAAAACTGTTTTTT.

This chain uses TRBV19 with TRBJ2-7; D call uncertain. The V gene lost 3 bases and the J gene lost 1 base, with 19 bases spanning the gap. The CDR3 has 17 amino acids. Germline CDR1 LNHDA, CDR2 SQIVND (reference sequence). Written as DNA, the CDR3 is TGTGCCAGTAGTATTAGTTTACAGCCGAAAGGTTCCTACGAGCAGTACTTC. It yields the protein CASSISLQPKGSYEQYF. The full variable domain, completed using reference TRBV19 and TRBJ2-7, is DGGITQSPKYLFRKEGQNVTLSCEQNLNHDAMYWYRQDPGQGLRLIYYSQIVNDFQKGDIAEGYSVSREKKESFPLTVTSAQKNPTAFYLCASSISLQPKGSYEQYFGPGTRLTVT.

This chain joins TRBV20-1 and TRBJ2-7; a possible D gene is TRBD2 (5 bases). Trimming shortened V by 5 bases and J by 9 bases, and 14 bases separated the two germline ends. The CDR3 covers 11 residues. Germline V gene data show CDR1 as DFQATT and CDR2 as SNEGSKA (reference sequence). DNA for the CDR3: TGCAGTGCTCTCCTCGATACTAGGCAGTACTTC. It specifies CSALLDTRQYF.

Details on this clone: Germline is not matched at one junction end, which may reflect a read error. The CDR3 is CASSSTGFGELFF. CDR3 DNA sequence: TGTGCTAGCAGCTCTACAGGGTTCGGGGAGCTGTTTTTT. The chain carries TRBV7-7 and TRBJ2-2; possibly TRBD1 for D (6 bases). Germline CDR1 is SSHAT and CDR2 is FNYEAQ (reference sequence). CDR3 size: 13 residues.

In this sample, this clone turned up once. V usage is TRBV14 and J usage is TRBJ2-1; 9 bases align to TRBD2. Germline V gene data show CDR1 as SGHDN and CDR2 as FVKESK. After removal of 0 bases from V and 4 bases from J, the junction contained 13 bases not matched to a gene. The CDR3 is made up of 19 amino acids. As DNA, the CDR3 is TGTGCCAGCAGCCAAGATCTTACTCCGGGACTAGCATTTTACAATGAGCAGTTCTTC. Translating gives CASSQDLTPGLAFYNEQFF. The variable domain in full, with the rest retrieved from reference TRBV14 and TRBJ2-1, is EAGVTQFPSHSVIEKGQTVTLRCDPISGHDNLYWYRRVMGKEIKFLLHFVKESKQDESGMPNNRFLAERTGGTYSTLKVQPAELEDSGVYFCASSQDLTPGLAFYNEQFFGPGTRLTVL.

The chain employs TRBV7-6 and TRBJ1-1; perhaps TRBD1 as D (6 bases). This CDR3 region has 17 residues. Germline V gene data show CDR1 as SGHVS and CDR2 as FNYEAQ. Trimming removed 0 bases at V and 2 bases at J, with 16 bases between. DNA for the CDR3: TGTGCCAGCAGCTTAGCAGGCAGGGGCGGCGGTAACACTGAAGCTTTCTTT. Translation gives CASSLAGRGGGNTEAFF.

This clone was counted between two and nine times. The chain links TRBV7-2 to TRBJ1-5, with unresolved D. Trimming cost V 1 base and J 4 bases, with 5 bases left between them. Germline-derived CDR1 and CDR2 are SGHTA and FQGNSA. The CDR3 has 13 residues. The CDR3, as DNA: TGTGCCAGCAGCTTAGAGCCTAATCAGCCCCAGCATTTT. It is translated as CASSLEPNQPQHF.

This sequence joins TRBV13 and TRBJ2-1; 11 nucleotides agree with TRBD2. Trimming cost V 5 bases and J 6 bases; bases outside gene matches: 6. Germline CDR1 reads PRHDT; CDR2 reads FYEKMQ (reference sequence). The CDR3 covers 15 residues. This CDR3 is CASSPRTSGSNEQFF. For the CDR3, the DNA is TGTGCCAGCAGCCCCCGGACTAGCGGGTCCAATGAGCAGTTCTTC.

This clone was counted a few times. The gene calls are TRBV13 and TRBJ2-5; unclear D gene. From germline, CDR1 is PRHDT and CDR2 FYEKMQ (reference sequence). The CDR3 loop spans 16 amino acids. The germline V and J ends were trimmed by 5 bases and 2 bases, with 18 bases remaining between them. This CDR3 reads CASSLKRGDGQETQYF. CDR3 bases: TGTGCCAGCAGCCTCAAACGAGGAGACGGTCAAGAGACCCAGTACTTC.

The gene calls are TRBV28 and TRBJ2-5, with a tentative D call TRBD1 (6 bases). The CDR3 sequence is 14 residues long. Trimming removed 2 bases at V and 2 bases at J, with 9 bases between. The V gene's germline CDR1 is MDHEN and CDR2 SYDVKM. The chain's CDR3 is CASSLGGKQETQYF. In DNA, the CDR3 is TGTGCCAGCAGTTTAGGGGGCAAACAAGAGACCCAGTACTTC.

V is TRBV2 and J is TRBJ2-7, with 8 positions matching TRBD1. Unmatched junction bases numbered 6, after V lost 2 bases and J lost 6 bases. There are 14 residues in the CDR3. Per germline, CDR1 SNHLY and CDR2 FYNNEI. The CDR3 sequence is CASSERDRYAEQYF. In DNA, the CDR3 is TGTGCCAGCAGTGAAAGGGACAGGTATGCCGAGCAGTACTTC.

In its sample, this clone was seen once. This chain links TRBV30 with TRBJ1-2; 8 positions agree with TRBD1. There are 13 residues in the CDR3. Per the germline V gene, CDR1 is GTSNPN and CDR2 is SVGIG (reference sequence). The ends lost 4 bases at V and 2 bases at J; junction bases unmatched: 3. The CDR3 DNA follows: TGTGCCTGGAACCGACAGGGGAACTATGGCTACACCTTC. As protein: CAWNRQGNYGYTF.

The V call is TRBV27, the J call TRBJ2-7; 10 nucleotides match TRBD1. The germline V gene has CDR1 MNHEY and CDR2 SMNVEV (reference sequence). Trimming at V came to 4 bases and at J to 0 bases, leaving 6 bases not matched to a gene. This CDR3 is built from 16 residues. The CDR3 bases are TGTGCCAGCAGTTCGGGGACAGGGGCAAGCTCCTACGAGCAGTACTTC. Translated: CASSSGTGASSYEQYF.